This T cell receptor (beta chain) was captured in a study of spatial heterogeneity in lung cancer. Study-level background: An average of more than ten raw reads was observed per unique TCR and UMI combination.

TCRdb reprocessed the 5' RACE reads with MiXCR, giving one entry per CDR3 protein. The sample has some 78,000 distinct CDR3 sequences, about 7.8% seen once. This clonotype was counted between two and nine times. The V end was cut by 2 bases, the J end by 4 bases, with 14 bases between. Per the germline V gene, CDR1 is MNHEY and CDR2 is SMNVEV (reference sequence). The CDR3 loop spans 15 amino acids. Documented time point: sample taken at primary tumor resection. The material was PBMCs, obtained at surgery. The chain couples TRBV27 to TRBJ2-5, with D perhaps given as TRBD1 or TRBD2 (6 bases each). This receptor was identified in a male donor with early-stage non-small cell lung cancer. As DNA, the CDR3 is TGTGCCAGCAGTTTAGGCGGAGGAGGGGGAGAGACCCAGTACTTC. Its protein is CASSLGGGGGETQYF.